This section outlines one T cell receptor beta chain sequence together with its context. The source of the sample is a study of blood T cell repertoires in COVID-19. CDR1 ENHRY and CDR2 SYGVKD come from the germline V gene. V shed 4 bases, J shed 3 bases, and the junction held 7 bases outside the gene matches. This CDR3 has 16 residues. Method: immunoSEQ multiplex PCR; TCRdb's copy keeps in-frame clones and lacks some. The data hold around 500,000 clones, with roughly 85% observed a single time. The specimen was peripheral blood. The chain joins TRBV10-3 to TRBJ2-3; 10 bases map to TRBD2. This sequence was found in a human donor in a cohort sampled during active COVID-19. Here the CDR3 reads CAISGQQREGTDTQYF. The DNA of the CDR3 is TGTGCCATCAGTGGCCAACAGCGGGAGGGGACAGATACGCAGTATTTT.